The 3 T cell receptor beta chains reported below all come from one sample, sequenced in a study of OX40 agonist ivuxolimab in advanced cancers. Library construction relied on the immunoSEQ multiplex PCR assay. Drawn from immuneACCESS, this table holds only the in-frame rearrangements with V and J called that TCRdb kept. Clones are partly lost; checked studies trace under half to an unresolved V gene and leave the rest unexplained. Across this sample there are about 45,000 clones, with roughly 80% seen only once. More than 2% of the sample is in the top ten clones. The source was CD4+ or CD8+ T cells sorted from blood, collected in a trial of the OX40 agonist ivuxolimab. All receptors derive from an adult with an advanced solid tumor such as melanoma, head and neck, liver or kidney cancer.

The chain uses TRBV5-1 and TRBJ2-5; TRBD1 matches 9 bases. CDR3 length equals 13 residues. Trimming cost V 5 bases and J 4 bases; bases outside gene matches: 3. Germline assignment: CDR1 SGHRS and CDR2 YFSETQ. The CDR3 sequence is CASSTGGGETQYF. CDR3 nucleotides: TGCGCCAGCAGTACAGGGGGCGGAGAGACCCAGTACTTC.

The chain uses TRBV21-1 and TRBJ2-3; TRBD1, the table's D call, was not compared with the DNA. TRBV21-1 corresponds to a pseudogene. This CDR3 spans 14 amino acids. CDR3: CASLGGRVADTQYF. In nucleotides, the CDR3 is TGTGCCAGCCTAGGGGGCAGGGTCGCAGATACGCAGTATTTT.

This clone was seen just once. The chain recombines TRBV10-3 with TRBJ2-3, with 11 nucleotides matching TRBD2. Germline V CDR1 and CDR2: ENHRY, SYGVKD. The trim removed 5 bases at V and 4 bases at J, leaving 5 bases unmatched. The CDR3 has 15 amino acids. As DNA, the CDR3 is TGTGCCATCAGTCCCCTAGCGGGGGGATCAGATACGCAGTATTTT. Encoded protein: CAISPLAGGSDTQYF.